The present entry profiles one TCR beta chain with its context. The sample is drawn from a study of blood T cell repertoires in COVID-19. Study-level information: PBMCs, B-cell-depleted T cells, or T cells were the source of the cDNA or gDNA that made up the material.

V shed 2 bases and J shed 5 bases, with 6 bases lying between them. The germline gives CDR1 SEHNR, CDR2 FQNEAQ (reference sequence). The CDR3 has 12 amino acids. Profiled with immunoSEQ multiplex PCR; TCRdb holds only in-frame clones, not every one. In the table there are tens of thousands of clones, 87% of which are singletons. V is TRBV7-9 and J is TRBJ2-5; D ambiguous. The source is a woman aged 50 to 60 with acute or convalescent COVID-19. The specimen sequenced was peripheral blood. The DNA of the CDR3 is TGTGCCAGCAGCTTAAGCTCGGAGACCCAGTACTTC. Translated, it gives CASSLSSETQYF.